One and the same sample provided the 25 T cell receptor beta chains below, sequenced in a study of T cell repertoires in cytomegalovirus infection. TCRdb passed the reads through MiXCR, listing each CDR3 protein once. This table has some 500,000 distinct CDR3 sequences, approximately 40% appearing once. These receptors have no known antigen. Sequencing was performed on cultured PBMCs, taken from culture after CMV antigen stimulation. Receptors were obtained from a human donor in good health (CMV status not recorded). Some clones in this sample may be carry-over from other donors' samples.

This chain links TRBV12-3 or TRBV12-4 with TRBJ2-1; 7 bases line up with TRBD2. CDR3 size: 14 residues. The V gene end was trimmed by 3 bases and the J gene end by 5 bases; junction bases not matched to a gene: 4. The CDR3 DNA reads TGTGCCAGCAGTTTGTCTAGCGGACACAATGAGCAGTTCTTC. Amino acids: CASSLSSGHNEQFF.

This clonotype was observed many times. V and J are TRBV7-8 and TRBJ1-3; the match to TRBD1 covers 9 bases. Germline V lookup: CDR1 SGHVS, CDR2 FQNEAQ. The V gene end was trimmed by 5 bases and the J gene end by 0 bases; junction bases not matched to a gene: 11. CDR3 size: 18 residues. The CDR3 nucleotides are TGTGCCAGCAGCCCGGGGACAGGGAGACAAAGCTCTGGAAACACCATATATTTT. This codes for CASSPGTGRQSSGNTIYF.

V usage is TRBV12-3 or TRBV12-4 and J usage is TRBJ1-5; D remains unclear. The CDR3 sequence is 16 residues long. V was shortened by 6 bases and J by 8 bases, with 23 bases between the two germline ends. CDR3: CASRGGRANGLEPQHF. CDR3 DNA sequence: TGTGCCAGCAGGGGTGGTCGGGCAAACGGGCTGGAGCCCCAGCATTTT.

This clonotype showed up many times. The CDR3, as DNA: TGTGCCAGCAGAACGGGACAGAGCACAGATACGCAGTATTTT. It encodes CASRTGQSTDTQYF. The chain carries TRBV7-2 and TRBJ2-3; 7 bases are a match to TRBD1. This CDR3 region has 14 residues. Germline V gene lookup returns CDR1 SGHTA and CDR2 FQGNSA. After removal of 6 bases from V and 0 bases from J, the junction contained 3 bases not matched to a gene.

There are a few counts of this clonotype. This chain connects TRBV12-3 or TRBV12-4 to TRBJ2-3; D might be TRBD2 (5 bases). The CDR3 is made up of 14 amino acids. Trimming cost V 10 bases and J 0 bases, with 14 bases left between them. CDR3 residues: CAIQAVLSTDTQYF. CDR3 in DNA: TGTGCCATCCAAGCGGTTCTTAGCACAGATACGCAGTATTTT.

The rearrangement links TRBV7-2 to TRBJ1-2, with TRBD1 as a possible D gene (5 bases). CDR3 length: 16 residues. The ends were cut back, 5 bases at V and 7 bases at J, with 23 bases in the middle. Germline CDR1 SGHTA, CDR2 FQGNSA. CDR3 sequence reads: CASSLRQGRTDPGYTF. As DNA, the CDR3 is TGTGCCAGCAGCCTAAGGCAGGGACGAACGGATCCTGGCTACACCTTC.

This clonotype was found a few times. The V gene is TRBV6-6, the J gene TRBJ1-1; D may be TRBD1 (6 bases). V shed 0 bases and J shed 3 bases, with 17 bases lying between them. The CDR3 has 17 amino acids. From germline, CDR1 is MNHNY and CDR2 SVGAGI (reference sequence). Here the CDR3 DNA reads TGTGCCAGCAGTTACTCGGCCAGGGGCCCGTCGGACACTGAAGCTTTCTTT. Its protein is CASSYSARGPSDTEAFF.

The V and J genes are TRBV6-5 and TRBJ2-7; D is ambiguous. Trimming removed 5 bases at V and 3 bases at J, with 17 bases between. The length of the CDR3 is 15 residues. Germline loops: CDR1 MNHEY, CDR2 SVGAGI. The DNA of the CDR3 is TGTGCCAGCAGTGTTCAGGCCCTTCATAACTACGAGCAGTACTTC. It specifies CASSVQALHNYEQYF.

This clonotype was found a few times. The CDR3 region has the DNA TGTGCCAGCAGCCTCAGAAGGGCGGAAAATCAGCCCCAGCATTTT. Translation: CASSLRRAENQPQHF. The chain couples TRBV7-8 to TRBJ1-5, with D hard to call. V was trimmed by 5 bases and J by 4 bases, leaving 15 bases between them. Germline V gene data show CDR1 as SGHVS and CDR2 as FQNEAQ. This CDR3 comprises 15 residues.

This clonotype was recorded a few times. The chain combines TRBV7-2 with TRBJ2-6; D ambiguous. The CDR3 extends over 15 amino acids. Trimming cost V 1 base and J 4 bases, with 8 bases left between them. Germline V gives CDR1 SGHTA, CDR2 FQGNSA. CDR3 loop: CASSLGGWGANVLTF. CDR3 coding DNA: TGTGCCAGCAGCTTAGGGGGTTGGGGGGCCAACGTCCTGACTTTC.

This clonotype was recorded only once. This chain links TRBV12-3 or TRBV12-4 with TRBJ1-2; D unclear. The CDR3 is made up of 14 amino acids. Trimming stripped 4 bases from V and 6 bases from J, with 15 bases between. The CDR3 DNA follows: TGTGCCAGCAGTTCAGCCGAAGGGATGCATGGCTACACCTTC. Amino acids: CASSSAEGMHGYTF.

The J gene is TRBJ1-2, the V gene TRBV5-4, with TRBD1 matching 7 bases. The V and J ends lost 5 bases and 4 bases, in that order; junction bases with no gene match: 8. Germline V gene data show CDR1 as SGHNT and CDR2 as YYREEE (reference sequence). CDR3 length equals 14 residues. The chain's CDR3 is CASRGTGTAYGYTF. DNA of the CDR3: TGTGCCAGCAGGGGAACCGGGACAGCCTATGGCTACACCTTC.

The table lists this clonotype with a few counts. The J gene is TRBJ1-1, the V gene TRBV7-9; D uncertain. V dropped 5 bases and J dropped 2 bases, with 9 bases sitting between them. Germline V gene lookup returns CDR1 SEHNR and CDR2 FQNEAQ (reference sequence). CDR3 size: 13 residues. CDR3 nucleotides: TGTGCCAGCAGCGAACAGAGTAACACTGAAGCTTTCTTT. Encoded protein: CASSEQSNTEAFF.

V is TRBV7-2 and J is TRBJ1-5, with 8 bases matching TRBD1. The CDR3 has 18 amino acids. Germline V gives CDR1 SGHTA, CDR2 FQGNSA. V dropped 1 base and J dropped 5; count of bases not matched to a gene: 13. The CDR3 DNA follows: TGTGCCAGCAGCTTAGTCGGGACAGGACAGGTGGGGCATCAGCCCCAGCATTTT. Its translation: CASSLVGTGQVGHQPQHF.

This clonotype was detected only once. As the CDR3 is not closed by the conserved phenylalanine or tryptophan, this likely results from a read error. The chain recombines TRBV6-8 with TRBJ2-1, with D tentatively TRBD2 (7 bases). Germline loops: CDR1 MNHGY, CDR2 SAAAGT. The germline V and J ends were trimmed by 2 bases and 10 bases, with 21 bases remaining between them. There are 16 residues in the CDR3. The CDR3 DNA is TGTGCCAGCAGTTACCGGCGGGGGCGAAGCCCGAGCGAGCAGTTCTAC. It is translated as CASSYRRGRSPSEQFY.

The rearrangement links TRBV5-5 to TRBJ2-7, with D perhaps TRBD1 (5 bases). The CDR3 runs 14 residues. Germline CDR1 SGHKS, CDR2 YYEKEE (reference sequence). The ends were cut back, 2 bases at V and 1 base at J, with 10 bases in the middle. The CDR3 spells CASSLDRKSYEQYF. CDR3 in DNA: TGTGCCAGCAGCTTAGACAGAAAGTCCTACGAGCAGTACTTC.

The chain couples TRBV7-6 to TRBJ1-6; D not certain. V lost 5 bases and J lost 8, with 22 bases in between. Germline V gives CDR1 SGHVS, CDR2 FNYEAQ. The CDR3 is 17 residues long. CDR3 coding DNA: TGTGCCAGCAGCCCTCCGGGCGGAGGGATTCGGGATTCACCCCTCCACTTT. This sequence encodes CASSPPGGGIRDSPLHF.

CDR3 amino acids: CASSFPLGSGGTDTQYF. The CDR3 DNA reads as TGTGCCAGCAGTTTTCCGTTGGGTAGCGGGGGAACAGATACGCAGTATTTT. The chain has TRBV6-6 and TRBJ2-3; the match to TRBD2 covers 9 bases. The CDR3 length is 17 residues. The V segment lost 4 bases and the J segment 3 bases; nucleotides outside the gene matches: 11. Looked up from germline, CDR1 is MNHNY and CDR2 is SVGAGI (reference sequence).

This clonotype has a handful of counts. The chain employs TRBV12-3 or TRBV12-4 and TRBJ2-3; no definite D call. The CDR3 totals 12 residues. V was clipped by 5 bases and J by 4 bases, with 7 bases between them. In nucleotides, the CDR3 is TGTGCCAGCAGTAATCAGGCAGATACGCAGTATTTT. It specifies CASSNQADTQYF.

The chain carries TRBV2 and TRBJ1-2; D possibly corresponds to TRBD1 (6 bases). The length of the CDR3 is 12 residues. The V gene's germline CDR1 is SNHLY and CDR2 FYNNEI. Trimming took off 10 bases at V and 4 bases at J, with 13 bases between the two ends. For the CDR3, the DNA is TGTGCCATTAAGACAGGAACCTATGGCTACACCTTC. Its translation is CAIKTGTYGYTF.

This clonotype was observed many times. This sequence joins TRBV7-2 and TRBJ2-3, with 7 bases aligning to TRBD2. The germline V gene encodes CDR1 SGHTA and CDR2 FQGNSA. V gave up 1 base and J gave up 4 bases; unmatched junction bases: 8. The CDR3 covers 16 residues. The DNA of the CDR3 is TGTGCCAGCAGCTTAGTGGGGACGGGAGGACCAGATACGCAGTATTTT. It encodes CASSLVGTGGPDTQYF.

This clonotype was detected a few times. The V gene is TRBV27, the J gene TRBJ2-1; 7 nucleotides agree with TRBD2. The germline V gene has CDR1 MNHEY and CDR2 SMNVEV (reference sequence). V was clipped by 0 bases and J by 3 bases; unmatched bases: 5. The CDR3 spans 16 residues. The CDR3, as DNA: TGTGCCAGCAGTTTATCCCGCGGGAGTTTCTACAATGAGCAGTTCTTC. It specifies CASSLSRGSFYNEQFF.

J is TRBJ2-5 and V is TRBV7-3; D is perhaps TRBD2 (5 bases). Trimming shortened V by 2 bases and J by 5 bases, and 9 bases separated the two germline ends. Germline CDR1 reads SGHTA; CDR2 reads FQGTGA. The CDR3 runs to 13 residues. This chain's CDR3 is CASSLAGDETQYF. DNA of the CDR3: TGTGCCAGCAGCTTAGCCGGGGATGAGACCCAGTACTTC.

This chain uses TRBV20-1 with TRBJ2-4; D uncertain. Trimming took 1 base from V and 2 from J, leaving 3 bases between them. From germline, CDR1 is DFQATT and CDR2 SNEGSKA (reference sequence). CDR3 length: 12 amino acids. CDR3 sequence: CSARGPKNIQYF. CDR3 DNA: TGCAGTGCTAGAGGGCCCAAAAACATTCAGTACTTC.

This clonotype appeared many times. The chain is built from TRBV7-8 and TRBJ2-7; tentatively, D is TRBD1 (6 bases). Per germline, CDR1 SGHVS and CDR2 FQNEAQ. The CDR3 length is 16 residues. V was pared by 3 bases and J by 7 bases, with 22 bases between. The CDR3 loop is CASSLTPPDRSREQYF. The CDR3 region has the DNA TGTGCCAGCAGCTTGACCCCACCAGACAGGTCTAGAGAGCAGTACTTC.